The rows below give T cell receptor beta chains drawn from one sample of a study of T cells after yellow fever vaccination. TCRdb used MiXCR to reprocess the 5' RACE reads, holding one entry per CDR3 protein. The sample has a few hundred thousand distinct CDR3 sequences, approximately 8% seen once; the top ten hold 15% to 20%. The specimen comprised PBMCs, sampled around 45 days after the first yellow fever vaccination. The receptor source for this set is a man between 18 and 29 years old who received the YFV17D yellow fever vaccine. Each CDR3 is given with its conserved first and last residue.

v_call: TRBV7-2
cdr3_aa: CASSSTSRRHTDTQYF

v_call: TRBV19
cdr3_aa: CASSISRGGDQPQHF

v_call: TRBV29-1
cdr3_aa: CSVDLAGGPNEQFF

v_call: TRBV7-9
cdr3_aa: CASSSLGQETQYF

v_call: TRBV4-3
cdr3_aa: CASSLADSTDTQYF

v_call: TRBV5-1
cdr3_aa: CASSLSSAQGSGNTIYF

v_call: TRBV20-1
cdr3_aa: CCARGWDRLSDPDTQYF

v_call: TRBV7-3
cdr3_aa: CASSLGQGANLNEQFF

v_call: TRBV5-1
cdr3_aa: CASSFGPGYVPDTEAFF

v_call: TRBV12-3/TRBV12-4
cdr3_aa: CASSLGATHYEQYF

v_call: TRBV12-3/TRBV12-4
cdr3_aa: CASTPGGGTEAFF

v_call: TRBV21-1
cdr3_aa: CASSKETVFYEQYF

v_call: TRBV6-2/TRBV6-3
cdr3_aa: CASSIDRPNTGELFF

v_call: TRBV6-5
cdr3_aa: CASSNPPGPEEGQYF

v_call: TRBV6-1
cdr3_aa: CASSTGQVNSPLHF

v_call: TRBV20-1
cdr3_aa: CSARDQRLRGRTEAFF

v_call: TRBV6-1
cdr3_aa: CASSRGHPYEQYF

v_call: TRBV5-1
cdr3_aa: CASSTVEGYGELFF

v_call: TRBV20-1
cdr3_aa: CSAPPPGGYRAQYF

v_call: TRBV6-6
cdr3_aa: CASQNGVGNTIYF

v_call: TRBV2
cdr3_aa: CASSLMHSAKNIQYF